This T cell receptor (beta chain) was captured in a study of circulating and synovial CD4+ cells in juvenile arthritis. The V gene's germline CDR1 is WSHSY and CDR2 SAAADI. The CDR3 consists of 15 residues. Clones were sequenced by immunoSEQ multiplex PCR, and TCRdb holds only the in-frame ones, with some missing. This sample carries tens of thousands of clones, 95% of them seen once, and the ten largest clones take 0.15% to 0.2%. As regards this clone: An end of the junction differs from the germline gene, which may be a read error.

Sequencing input: CD4+ T cells from blood. This receptor was obtained from a human donor with juvenile idiopathic arthritis. The J gene is TRBJ2-1, the V gene TRBV10-2; D uncertain. CDR3: CAGRPRVRLYNEQFF. The DNA of the CDR3 is TGCGCCGGCAGACCTAGAGTTCGCCTTTACAATGAGCAGTTCTTC.